This T cell receptor (beta chain) emerged from a study of control samples from healthy donors and cancer patients (dated by TCRdb to the early 2020s). In regard to this clone: Its antigen is currently not known. Base quality data are lacking; no much larger clone is found one base away.

V sheds 6 bases and J sheds 7 bases, leaving 18 bases between their ends. Reading from cysteine to phenylalanine, the CDR3 counts 15 amino acids. The kept DNA is CDR3 alone, 45 bases in frame from the first base. CDR1 is given as MNHEY and CDR2 as SVGAGI, both from the germline V gene. To prepare the library, the immunoSEQ multiplex PCR assay was applied. Imported from immuneACCESS, the table was reduced by TCRdb to in-frame sequences with V and J called. These copies leave out some clones; in studies compared against another copy, an unresolved V gene accounts for under half, and the cause of the remainder is not known. In all, the sample holds 150,000 to 200,000 clones, and about 94% of those were seen once. The ten largest account for roughly 3.9% of the sample.

The source material was blood. The TCR was taken from a woman aged 60-75 years in good health. The receptor chain draws on TRBV6-5 and TRBJ2-2, with TRBD2 as a weak D call on 5 bases. The nucleotide sequence reads as follows: TGTGCCAGCAGCCGCGTCTCGGGGTACAGCGGGGAGCTGTTTTTT. This gives the protein CASSRVSGYSGELFF.